This T cell receptor beta chain stems from a study of spatial heterogeneity in lung cancer. The study, taken as a whole, reports: Ubiquitous expanded tumor TCRs surfaced in blood more at resection than they did at follow-up.

One entry per CDR3 protein, called by TCRdb with MiXCR from the 5' RACE reads. The sample has 24,000 or so distinct CDR3 sequences, over 3% seen once; the top ten hold roughly 26%. This CDR3 is built from 14 residues. Trimming at V came to 5 bases and at J to 2 bases, leaving 6 bases not matched to a gene. There are many counts of this clonotype. The antigen remains undetermined. Regarding time point: sample taken at primary tumor resection. Unsorted whole RNA samples from tumor, nontumor lung or frozen PBMC were sequenced. The sequenced sample was PBMCs, obtained at surgery. This sequence was found in a female donor with early-stage non-small cell lung cancer. The chain uses TRBV12-3 or TRBV12-4 and TRBJ2-7, with TRBD1 matching over 7 bases. The CDR3 nucleotides are TGTGCCAGCAGTCGCCGGGACAGAACCTACGAGCAGTACTTC. Protein sequence: CASSRRDRTYEQYF.